Reported below is one T cell receptor beta chain. Antigen: not known. At one of its ends the junction is not consistent with the germline gene, which may arise from a read error. The entry originates in a study of tumor-infiltrating lymphocytes in primary liver carcinoma. On the study more broadly: Tumors were stage T1-T3 N0M0, about 4 to 11 cm across.

Broader study findings: Among the pair types, tumor region pairs showed more overlap than tumor-adjacent and tumor-blood pairs.

The CDR3 is 15 amino acids. Germline-derived CDR1 and CDR2 are MNHNS and SASEGT. The template, approximately 500 ng total RNA, yielded TCR beta cDNA made with a constant-region primer. ARM-PCR was slightly modified, and three nested multiplex PCR rounds with it gave rise to the TCR beta libraries. In the first two PCR rounds, TRBV1-TRBV30 forward primers were paired with a C-beta reverse primer, and each round lasted roughly 9 cycles. In TCRdb, the multiplex PCR reads were re-called with MiXCR into one record per CDR3 protein. The sample contains 24,000 or so distinct CDR3 sequences, approximately 71% of which appear only once. It was from approximately 20-30 mg of unsorted bulk tissue that RNA and DNA were co-extracted. Patients' primary liver carcinoma was surgically resected. HBV chronically infected the treatment-naive patients.

V usage is TRBV6-1 and J usage is TRBJ2-7; TRBD2 aligns across 8 bases. The sample comprised liver tumor tissue from sampling region 5. The subset here: tumor region T5, tumor centre. The source is a woman in her twenties or thirties with primary liver carcinoma and hepatitis B virus infection. CDR3 DNA sequence: TGCGCCAGCAGTGGAATGGTAGCGGGAAACTACGAGCGGTACTTC. Translation gives CASSGMVAGNYERYF.